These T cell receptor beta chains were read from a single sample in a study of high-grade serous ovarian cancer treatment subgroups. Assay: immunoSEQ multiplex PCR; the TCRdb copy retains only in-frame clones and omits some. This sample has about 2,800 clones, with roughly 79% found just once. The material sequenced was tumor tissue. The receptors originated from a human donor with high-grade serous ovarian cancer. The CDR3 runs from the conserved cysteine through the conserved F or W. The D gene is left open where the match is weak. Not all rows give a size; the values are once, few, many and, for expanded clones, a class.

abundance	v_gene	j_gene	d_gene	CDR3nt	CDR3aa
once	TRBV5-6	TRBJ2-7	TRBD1	TGTGCCAGCAGCTTGGGGCCAGGGGGCACCTACGAGCAGTACTTC	CASSLGPGGTYEQYF
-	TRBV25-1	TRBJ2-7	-	TGTGCCAGCAGGACAGAAGGGGGCGAGCAGTACTTC	CASRTEGGEQYF
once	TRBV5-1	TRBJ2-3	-	TGCGCCAGCAGCTCGGGACTTTGGGACCCAGATACGCAGTATTTT	CASSSGLWDPDTQYF
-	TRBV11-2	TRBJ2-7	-	TGTGCCAGCAGCCCCGCCCCCCAGGACAACATTACCGGGCAGTACTTC	CASSPAPQDNITGQYF
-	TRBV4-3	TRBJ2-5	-	TGCGCCAGCAGCCGGGGGCCGCGGGGTAGCCAAGAGACCCAGTACTTC	CASSRGPRGSQETQYF
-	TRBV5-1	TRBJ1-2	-	TGCGCCAGCAGCTTGTCTGCGGACGGCTATGGCTACACCTTC	CASSLSADGYGYTF
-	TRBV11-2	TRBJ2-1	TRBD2	TGTGCCAGCACCCTAGAGCGTAGCGGGAGGGCCGGGGATGAGCAGTTCTTC	CASTLERSGRAGDEQFF
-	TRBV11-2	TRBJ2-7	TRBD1	TGTGCCAGCAGCTGGGACAGGGGAATCTACGAGCAGTACTTC	CASSWDRGIYEQYF
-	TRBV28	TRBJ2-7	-	TGTGCCAGCTCCCCCGAGGGGATGCCTATTTACGAGCAGTACTTC	CASSPEGMPIYEQYF
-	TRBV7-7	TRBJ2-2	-	TGTGCCAGCAGCTTAGAGTGGGGCACCGGGGAGCTGTTTTTT	CASSLEWGTGELFF
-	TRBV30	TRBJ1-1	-	TGTACCTGGGCCACGCAGGGGACTGAAGCTTTCTTT	CTWATQGTEAFF
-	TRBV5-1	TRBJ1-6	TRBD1	TGCGCCAGCAGCCAAGGCCGCACAGGGGTGAATTCACCCCTCCACTTT	CASSQGRTGVNSPLHF
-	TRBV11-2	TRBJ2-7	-	TGTGCCAGCAGCTTATTGCTGGTCGAGCAGTACTTC	CASSLLLVEQYF
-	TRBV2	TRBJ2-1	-	TGTGCCAGCAGGAACAGGAATGTCCGGGATGAGCAGTTCTTC	CASRNRNVRDEQFF
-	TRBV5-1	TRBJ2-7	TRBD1	TGCGCCAGCAGCTTGGTCGGACAGGCCTACGAGCAGTACTTC	CASSLVGQAYEQYF
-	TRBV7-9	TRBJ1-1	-	TGTGCCAGCAGCCGTGGGTTGAGGGCGGCTTTCTTT	CASSRGLRAAFF
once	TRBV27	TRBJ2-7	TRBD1	TGTGCCAGCAGCCCCCGGGACAGGACCTACGAGCAGTACTTC	CASSPRDRTYEQYF
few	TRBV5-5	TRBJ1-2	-	TGTGCCAGCAGCTTGGTCAGTTTCTATGGCTACACCTTC	CASSLVSFYGYTF
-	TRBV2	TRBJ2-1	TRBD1	TGTGCCAGCAGGGTCCCGGGACAGGGGAACAATGAGCAGTTCTTC	CASRVPGQGNNEQFF
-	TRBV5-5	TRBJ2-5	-	TGTGCCAGCAGCCCTATAGCGGTAGTGCAAGAGACCCAGTACTTC	CASSPIAVVQETQYF
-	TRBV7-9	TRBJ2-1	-	TGTGCCAGCAGACAGGGGGTCGGGGGGAGGTTCCACAATGAGCAGTTCTTC	CASRQGVGGRFHNEQFF
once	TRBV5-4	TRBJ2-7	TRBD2	TGTGCCAGCAGCTTGGGGGCTAGCGGGGGGACCTCCGTCTACGAGCAGTACTTC	CASSLGASGGTSVYEQYF
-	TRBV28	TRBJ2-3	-	TGTGCCACAACCGGGCCCGGGGTCCCCACAGATACGCAGTATTTT	CATTGPGVPTDTQYF
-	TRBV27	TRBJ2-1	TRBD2	TGTGCCAGCAGGGCGGGGGGGACCACCTACAATGAGCAGTTCTTC	CASRAGGTTYNEQFF
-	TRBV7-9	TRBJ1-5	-	TGTGCCAGCAGCTTAGCGCCCCATCAGCCCCAGCATTTT	CASSLAPHQPQHF
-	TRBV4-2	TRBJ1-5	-	TGTGCCAGCAGCCAAGGTGGTGGAGGGGTGGCGGATCAGCCCCAGCATTTT	CASSQGGGGVADQPQHF
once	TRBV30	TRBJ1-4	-	TGTGCCTGGAGTGTAGTTCTGAGGGATGAAAAACTGTTTTTT	CAWSVVLRDEKLFF
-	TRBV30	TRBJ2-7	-	TGTGCCTGGAGTCCCCTGGACCCCTACGAGCAGTACTTC	CAWSPLDPYEQYF
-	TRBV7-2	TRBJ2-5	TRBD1	TGTGCCAGCAGCTTAAGGGGGCTAGGCCAAGAGACCCAGTACTTC	CASSLRGLGQETQYF
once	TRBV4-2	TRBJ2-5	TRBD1	TGTGCCAGCAGCCAAGGGGACAGGAAAGAGACCCAGTACTTC	CASSQGDRKETQYF
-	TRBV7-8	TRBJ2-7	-	TGTGCCAGCACCTTAACCTTACAGGGTACCTACGAGCAGTACTTC	CASTLTLQGTYEQYF
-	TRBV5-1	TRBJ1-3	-	TGCGCCAGCAGTGAAGCGACTGGAGGAAACACCATATATTTT	CASSEATGGNTIYF
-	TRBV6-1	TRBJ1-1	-	TGTGCCAGCACCTTTTCCGGCCGCGCTGAAGCTTTCTTT	CASTFSGRAEAFF
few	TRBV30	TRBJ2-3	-	TGTGCCTGGAGTCTCTTCACAGATACGCAGTATTTT	CAWSLFTDTQYF
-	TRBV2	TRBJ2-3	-	TGTGCCAGCAGTGAAAGCCCTAGCACAGATACGCAGTATTTT	CASSESPSTDTQYF
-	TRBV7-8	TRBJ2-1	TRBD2	TGTGCCAGCAGACTGACTAGCGCTTACAATGAGCAGTTCTTC	CASRLTSAYNEQFF
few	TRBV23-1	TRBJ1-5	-	TGCGCCAGCAGTCTGTTGGGTCAGCCCCAGCATTTT	CASSLLGQPQHF
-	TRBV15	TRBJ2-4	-	TGTGCCACCAGCAGAGAAGGGATAGCCAAAAACATTCAGTACTTC	CATSREGIAKNIQYF
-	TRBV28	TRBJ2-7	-	TGTGCCAGCAGCCCCCCCGGGACTCCAACCTACGAGCAGTACTTC	CASSPPGTPTYEQYF
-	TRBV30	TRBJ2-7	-	TGTGCCTGGAGCCAGGGGGGCACCTACGAGCAGTACTTC	CAWSQGGTYEQYF